Each of the 15 T cell receptor beta chains below was sequenced from the same sample in a study of cytomegalovirus exposure and HLA in healthy donors. Both 60 Vbeta primers and 13 Jbeta primers went into the PCR. Method: immunoSEQ multiplex PCR; TCRdb's copy keeps in-frame clones and lacks some. The sample comprises under 200,000 clones, around four fifths of which are singletons, and less than 2% rests with the top ten. Sequenced material: PBMCs. The receptors were gathered from a man between 18 and 29 years old in good health and CMV-seronegative.

This chain connects TRBV6-1 to TRBJ1-2; D ambiguous. This CDR3 has 15 residues. Germline assignment: CDR1 MNHNS and CDR2 SASEGT. The V end lost 1 base, the J end lost 0 bases, and 9 bases lay between the germline ends. The CDR3 region has the DNA TGTGCCAGCAGTGAAGAGACACCTACTAACTATGGCTACACCTTC. This translates into CASSEETPTNYGYTF.

The V call is TRBV18, the J call TRBJ2-7; D perhaps matches TRBD1 (5 bases). The length of the CDR3 is 14 residues. V gave up 4 bases and J gave up 5 bases, with 15 bases separating them. Germline V gives CDR1 KGHSH, CDR2 LQKENI. CDR3 loop: CASSQGRGIDEQYF. CDR3 DNA sequence: TGTGCCAGCTCACAGGGGCGTGGGATCGACGAGCAGTACTTC.

The chain joins TRBV27 to TRBJ1-1; D is uncertain. V shed 3 bases and J shed 1 base, with 6 bases lying between them. This CDR3 region has 13 residues. Germline CDR1 reads MNHEY; CDR2 reads SMNVEV (reference sequence). The CDR3 coding sequence is TGTGCCAGCAGTTTTTCAGGGAACACTGAAGCTTTCTTT. Its translation is CASSFSGNTEAFF.

DNA of the CDR3: TGTGCCAGCAGCTTAGCGCTAGGCGGGGGGGCGAATGAGCAGTTCTTC. The encoded protein is CASSLALGGGANEQFF. The chain combines TRBV7-6 with TRBJ2-1; 9 bases match TRBD2. V lost 0 bases, J lost 7 bases, and 7 bases stayed unmatched. The germline V gene has CDR1 SGHVS and CDR2 FNYEAQ. CDR3 length: 16 residues.

The V gene is TRBV9, the J gene TRBJ2-1; D gene ambiguous. There are 15 residues in the CDR3. The ends were cut back, 1 base at V and 6 bases at J, with 14 bases in the middle. Germline V gene data show CDR1 as SGDLS and CDR2 as YYNGEE. Here the CDR3 DNA reads TGTGCCAGCAGCGTACGCAGTGTGTTCGTCAATGAGCAGTTCTTC. Translation gives CASSVRSVFVNEQFF.

The CDR3 nucleotides read TGTGCCAGTAGCGGACTATTAAACTCCTACGAGCAGTACTTC. It translates to CASSGLLNSYEQYF. The chain combines TRBV19 with TRBJ2-7, with a possible D match to TRBD2 (6 bases). V was clipped by 6 bases and J by 0 bases, with 12 bases between them. CDR1 is LNHDA and CDR2 is SQIVND in the germline V gene (reference sequence). This CDR3 has 14 amino acids.

V is TRBV20-1 and J is TRBJ1-4; TRBD1 matches 9 bases. Germline values: CDR1 DFQATT, CDR2 SNEGSKA (reference sequence). V was clipped by 5 bases and J by 13 bases; unmatched bases: 5. The CDR3 runs to 11 residues. The CDR3, as DNA: TGCAGTGCTCGGCCGGGACAGGGACTGTTTTTT. Translation: CSARPGQGLFF.

This clone showed up just a few times. The chain combines TRBV27 with TRBJ1-1; TRBD1 might be the D (6 bases). The germline gives CDR1 MNHEY, CDR2 SMNVEV (reference sequence). V was cut by 5 bases and J by 1 base, with 11 bases left in between. The CDR3 consists of 14 residues. Written as DNA, the CDR3 is TGTGCCAGCAGTAACGGGACACCGAACACTGAAGCTTTCTTT. Protein sequence: CASSNGTPNTEAFF.

V is TRBV29-1 and J is TRBJ1-1, with 7 bases lining up with TRBD1. The CDR3 length is 13 residues. The germline gives CDR1 SQVTM, CDR2 ANQGSEA. V gave up 6 bases and J gave up 2 bases; unmatched junction bases: 6. The CDR3 sequence is CSVKQGRNTEAFF. CDR3 DNA sequence: TGCAGCGTGAAACAGGGGAGAAACACTGAAGCTTTCTTT.

This chain uses TRBV7-8 with TRBJ1-2; 7 nucleotides align to TRBD1. The CDR3 extends over 14 amino acids. After removal of 3 bases from V and 4 bases from J, the junction contained 5 bases not matched to a gene. Per germline, CDR1 SGHVS and CDR2 FQNEAQ. The CDR3 loop reads CASSLDGTAYGYTF. DNA of the CDR3: TGTGCCAGCAGCTTGGACGGGACAGCCTATGGCTACACCTTC.

V and J are TRBV7-9 and TRBJ1-1; maybe TRBD1 (5 bases). The CDR3 totals 15 residues. Looked up from germline, CDR1 is SEHNR and CDR2 is FQNEAQ (reference sequence). The germline V and J ends were trimmed by 5 bases and 10 bases, with 23 bases remaining between them. The CDR3 DNA is TGTGCCAGCAGCCCCCCATCGGACACCCGACACGGAGCTTTCTTT. Encoded protein: CASSPPSDTRHGAFF.

This CDR3 reads CASRSGGQGADTQYF. The DNA of the CDR3 is TGTGCCAGCAGGTCAGGGGGACAGGGGGCAGATACGCAGTATTTT. The chain combines TRBV6-1 with TRBJ2-3, with 11 bases matching TRBD1. Germline CDR1 reads MNHNS; CDR2 reads SASEGT. The CDR3 extends over 15 amino acids. V was pared by 6 bases and J by 4 bases, with 6 bases of the junction left unmatched.

J is TRBJ1-1 and V is TRBV7-9; perhaps TRBD1 as D (6 bases). CDR1 and CDR2 (germline): SEHNR, FQNEAQ (reference sequence). There are 13 residues in the CDR3. The CDR3 spells CALGAGFDTEAFF. Here the CDR3 DNA reads TGTGCTCTGGGGGCGGGTTTTGACACTGAAGCTTTCTTT. Full variable domain (outside the CDR3, taken from reference TRBV7-9 and TRBJ1-1): DTGVSQNPRHKITKRGQNVTFRCDPISEHNRLYWYRQTLGQGPEFLTYFQNEAQLEKSRLLSDRFSAERPKGSFSTLEIQRTEQGDSAMYLCALGAGFDTEAFFGQGTRLTVV.

This chain joins TRBV2 and TRBJ2-7; D remains unclear. Germline V gene data show CDR1 as SNHLY and CDR2 as FYNNEI. The CDR3 contains 17 residues. The V end was cut by 2 bases, the J end by 1 base, with 18 bases between. The CDR3 loop reads CASSEYASGEQSYEQYF. The CDR3 DNA reads as TGTGCCAGCAGTGAATACGCCTCCGGTGAACAGTCCTACGAGCAGTACTTC.

J is TRBJ2-5 and V is TRBV4-1; 7 nucleotides line up with TRBD2. There are 18 residues in the CDR3. Germline CDR1 is MGHRA and CDR2 is YSYEKL. V dropped 0 bases and J dropped 1; count of bases not matched to a gene: 11. The CDR3 nucleotides are TGCGCCAGCAGCCAAGATAAAGGGAGCGGGGCCGGCCAAGAGACCCAGTACTTC. Translating gives CASSQDKGSGAGQETQYF.